The entry that follows covers one TCR beta chain sequence. Its antigen is currently not known. Nothing much larger sits one base from this clone, and base qualities are not available. The data were taken from a study of identical twins (TCRdb year 2016). For the wider study: To test whether fetal clonotypes persist, the study used deep sequencing on TCR alpha and beta repertoires from monozygotic twins, unrelated adults of various ages, and cord blood. To rule out contamination, replicate twin experiments were performed at different times with different library preparation protocols.

Every donor in the study was a healthy Caucasian. The twin cohort comprised three pairs of female monozygotic twins, all aged roughly 18 to 30 years. RNA for TCR libraries was isolated from peripheral blood mononuclear cells. Paper-wide results and their limitations: Recombination models systematically underestimated out-of-frame TCR alpha sharing in monozygotic twins but agreed with sharing between unrelated individuals. The excess sharing between twins in beta out-of-frame sequences was weaker because fewer shared sequences reduced the signal-to-noise ratio. Conclusions relied on cross-sectional statistical analysis, since the same donors could not be followed over many years. Compared with coincidental sharing between unrelated individuals, out-of-frame TCR alpha sequences shared between twins showed an excess of sequences with low generation probability. Abundant cord blood beta clonotypes carried fewer insertions; young adult naive repertoires showed a weaker similar trend, while memory repertoires showed none. Zero-insertion analyses could be partly confounded by invariant T cells such as MAIT and iNKT, though diverse VJ usage argued against such confounding for most clonotypes.

Reading the germline V gene gives CDR1 SNHLY and CDR2 FYNNEI. Its CDR3 holds 14 amino acids, cysteine through phenylalanine. The read is trimmed to its CDR3 DNA, 42 bases read in frame from base 1. Between the V and J ends, shortened by 8 bases and 2 bases respectively, the junction contains 13 bases. The library was built by means of 5' RACE. Sequencing was carried out with an Illumina HiSeq 2000. Template switching introduced a universal primer binding site; the final cDNA contained a unique molecular identifier, enabling accurate counting of TCR cDNA molecules. Specific primers in the conserved constant-segment region were used to synthesize first-strand cDNA for the TCR alpha and beta chains. To control for contamination, every cDNA library carried two barcodes: a SMART-Mk sample barcode plus Illumina barcodes. TruSeq adapter sequences, together with Illumina sample barcodes, were added in two successive PCR steps. TCR alpha and beta cDNA libraries were sequenced on the Illumina HiSeq platform with custom primers. Per the authors' processing: Unique molecular identifiers were extracted from raw reads with MiGEC, and CDR3 positions were determined with MiXCR. For each individual, recombination models were inferred using an EM algorithm with the repgenHMM and IGoR tools. Shared clonotype analysis was performed with the tcR package in R, normalizing sharing by the product of cloneset sizes. Out-of-frame nonproductive sequences were analyzed to study raw recombination free of thymic and clonal selection effects. The raw public data were reprocessed by TCRdb itself: fastp quality trimming at Q25, MiXCR clonotype calling, in-frame beta chains only. Records with the same CDR3 protein are collapsed into one entry carrying the most frequent genes and DNA. Clone size and V and J calls follow TCRdb, not the original study. The sample profile shows 750,000 to 950,000 distinct CDR3 sequences; more than 9% of them were found once. Around 1.6% of the sample is held by the ten biggest clonotypes.

This sample also belongs to another study, concerning yellow fever vaccine responses in identical twins. The second investigation adds: The authors reported that the T cell response to vaccination in identical twins appeared partly convergent and partly personalized. In identical twins, the study followed T cell clones that responded to the vaccine with precision.

The TCR was taken from a woman between 18 and 29 years old in good health. Source material: PBMCs. The chain uses TRBV2 and TRBJ2-1; no D gene call is confident. The CDR3 is CASVSDKAYNEQFF. The bases read TGTGCCAGCGTAAGCGATAAAGCCTACAATGAGCAGTTCTTC.